Sequencing of this TCR beta chain was carried out in a study of blood T cell repertoires in COVID-19. On the study more broadly: Acute and convalescent COVID-19 samples came from the United States, Italy and Spain.

CDR1 and CDR2 from the germline V gene are KGHSH and LQKENI. The CDR3 length is 16 residues. Trimming took off 5 bases at V and 6 bases at J, with 22 bases between the two ends. Libraries were prepared by immunoSEQ multiplex PCR; TCRdb keeps only in-frame clonotypes and omits some of them. The sample includes around 330,000 clones, roughly nine tenths of them seen just once. This chain joins TRBV18 and TRBJ1-2, with a tentative D call TRBD1 (6 bases). This receptor was obtained from a man aged 55 to 69 who had recovered from COVID-19. The sample taken for sequencing was PBMCs or T cells enriched from blood (not recorded which). CDR3 protein: CASSSRAGGSPHGYTF. The CDR3, as DNA: TGTGCCAGCTCATCACGGGCGGGGGGCTCACCGCATGGCTACACCTTC.